One sample yielded the 28 T cell receptor beta chains listed below, sequenced in a study of CD8+ T cells in alopecia areata. Reverse transcription of extracted RNA yielded cDNA, which provided the sequencing template. Libraries were prepared by immunoSEQ multiplex PCR; TCRdb keeps only in-frame clonotypes and omits some of them. The table has around 250,000 clones, 67% seen once. Sequenced material: CD4+ T cells sorted from blood, taken at week 0. All receptors come from a human donor with alopecia areata.

The chain recombines TRBV6-5 with TRBJ2-7; D is ambiguous. CDR1 is MNHEY, CDR2 SVGAGI, per germline. CDR3 length: 14 residues. V dropped 0 bases and J dropped 1 base, with 7 bases sitting between them. The CDR3 is CASSYSFASYEQYF. In DNA, the CDR3 is TGTGCCAGCAGTTACTCGTTTGCATCCTACGAGCAGTACTTC.

The chain employs TRBV15 and TRBJ2-5; 11 bases line up with TRBD2. This CDR3 is built from 15 residues. J lost 5 bases, V lost 0 bases, and 2 bases had no gene match. Per the germline V gene, CDR1 is LNHNV and CDR2 is YYDKDF (reference sequence). The CDR3 DNA reads as TGTGCCACCAGCAGAGATAGCGGGGGGGCCGAGACCCAGTACTTC. This sequence encodes CATSRDSGGAETQYF.

This chain connects TRBV29-1 to TRBJ2-1; TRBD2 matches 7 bases. Germline CDR1 reads SQVTM; CDR2 reads ANQGSEA. The CDR3 has 15 residues. With V trimmed by 3 bases and J by 0 bases, 5 bases remained unmatched. DNA for the CDR3: TGCAGCGTTGATACTAGCGCCGACTCCTACAATGAGCAGTTCTTC. It yields the protein CSVDTSADSYNEQFF.

The genes are TRBV2 and TRBJ2-5; a weak D match, TRBD1 (5 bases). The CDR3 totals 13 residues. Germline CDR1 reads SNHLY; CDR2 reads FYNNEI. Trimming pared 5 bases from V and 1 base from J, leaving 8 bases between. The CDR3 region has the DNA TGTGCCAGCAGTAGGGGTCCCCAAGAGACCCAGTACTTC. Its translation: CASSRGPQETQYF.

The V call is TRBV5-1, the J call TRBJ2-2; D may be TRBD1 or TRBD2 (5 bases each). The V gene's germline CDR1 is SGHRS and CDR2 YFSETQ. Trimming removed 5 bases from V and 0 bases from J, with 14 bases in between. CDR3 length equals 16 residues. The CDR3 region has the DNA TGCGCCAGCAGAAGTCGGGGCAGCGCGAACACCGGGGAGCTGTTTTTT. Its translation: CASRSRGSANTGELFF.

The V gene is TRBV5-4, the J gene TRBJ2-5; D ambiguous. Trimming shortened V by 4 bases and J by 5 bases, and 18 bases separated the two germline ends. The germline CDR1 and CDR2 sequences are SGHNT and YYREEE (reference sequence). The CDR3 totals 15 residues. This CDR3 reads CASSPVAAVGETQYF. In nucleotides, the CDR3 is TGTGCCAGCAGCCCAGTGGCGGCCGTGGGGGAGACCCAGTACTTC.

The rearrangement links TRBV29-1 to TRBJ2-3; tentatively, D is TRBD1 or TRBD2 (5 bases each). V lost 4 bases, J lost 2 bases, and 16 bases lay in between. The germline gives CDR1 SQVTM, CDR2 ANQGSEA. The CDR3 has 15 amino acids. CDR3 loop: CSVGGSWGITDTQYF. In DNA, the CDR3 is TGCAGCGTTGGAGGGAGCTGGGGGATCACAGATACGCAGTATTTT.

This chain connects TRBV5-1 to TRBJ1-1; D might be TRBD1 (5 bases). In germline, CDR1 is SGHRS, CDR2 YFSETQ. The CDR3 length is 14 residues. V shed 0 bases and J shed 1 base, with 7 bases lying between them. CDR3 amino acids: CASSLAQGNTEAFF. CDR3 DNA: TGCGCCAGCAGCTTGGCCCAGGGGAACACTGAAGCTTTCTTT. Full variable domain (outside the CDR3, taken from reference TRBV5-1 and TRBJ1-1): KAGVTQTPRYLIKTRGQQVTLSCSPISGHRSVSWYQQTPGQGLQFLFEYFSETQRNKGNFPGRFSGRQFSNSRSEMNVSTLELGDSALYLCASSLAQGNTEAFFGQGTRLTVV.

This rearrangement joins TRBV27 to TRBJ1-5, with no clear D. Germline CDR1 MNHEY, CDR2 SMNVEV (reference sequence). V was shortened by 3 bases and J by 4 bases, with 7 bases between the two germline ends. The CDR3 extends over 13 amino acids. The CDR3 nucleotides are TGTGCCAGCAGTTTTTCAGGAAATCAGCCCCAGCATTTT. Translating gives CASSFSGNQPQHF.

CDR3 in amino acids: CSVEWQGLNTEAFF. The CDR3, as DNA: TGCAGCGTTGAATGGCAGGGCCTGAACACTGAAGCTTTCTTT. V and J are TRBV29-1 and TRBJ1-1; D might be TRBD1 (5 bases). V dropped 2 bases and J dropped 0 bases, with 10 bases sitting between them. CDR1 SQVTM and CDR2 ANQGSEA come from the germline V gene. The CDR3 is 14 amino acids.

The genes are TRBV25-1 and TRBJ2-5; D ambiguous. V was trimmed by 2 bases and J by 6 bases, leaving 10 bases between them. The CDR3 covers 13 residues. Germline assignment: CDR1 MGHDK and CDR2 SYGVNS. The CDR3 nucleotides read TGTGCCAGCAGTGAACAGCCCAGACAGACCCAGTACTTC. Amino acids: CASSEQPRQTQYF.

In its sample, this clone was seen a few times. The chain links TRBV7-2 to TRBJ2-7; TRBD2 agrees at 11 bases. The CDR3 contains 13 residues. V trimming: 3 bases; J trimming: 6 bases; junction bases outside the gene matches: 1. Germline CDR1 is SGHTA and CDR2 is FQGNSA. The CDR3 region has the DNA TGTGCCAGCAGCTTCGGGACTAGCGGCGAGCAGTACTTC. It yields the protein CASSFGTSGEQYF. The whole variable domain, filled in from reference TRBV7-2 and TRBJ2-7, reads GAGVSQSPSNKVTEKGKDVELRCDPISGHTALYWYRQSLGQGLEFLIYFQGNSAPDKSGLPSDRFSAERTGGSVSTLTIQRTQQEDSAVYLCASSFGTSGEQYFGPGTRLTVT.

The chain joins TRBV2 to TRBJ2-5; 10 bases line up with TRBD1. The CDR3 has 15 residues. Germline V lookup: CDR1 SNHLY, CDR2 FYNNEI. V lost 6 bases and J lost 5; bases outside the gene matches: 9. DNA for the CDR3: TGTGCCAGCAGCACCGACAGGGGGCGGTTGGAGACCCAGTACTTC. Its protein is CASSTDRGRLETQYF.

This chain joins TRBV12-5 and TRBJ2-6; D not certain. V lost 5 bases to trimming and J lost 4 bases, with 9 bases between them. The CDR3 consists of 14 residues. Germline V CDR1 and CDR2: LGHNT, FRNRAP. The CDR3 nucleotides are TGTGCTAGTGGTCCCGGTACAGGGGCCAACGTCCTGACTTTC. It yields the protein CASGPGTGANVLTF.

This clone turned up a few times. J is TRBJ1-1 and V is TRBV30; D unclear. This CDR3 is built from 16 residues. CDR1 and CDR2 from the germline V gene are GTSNPN and SVGIG (reference sequence). V was pared by 0 bases and J by 1 base, with 15 bases between. The DNA for the CDR3 is TGTGCCTGGAGTGTACTTGGAACGCTGGAGAACACTGAAGCTTTCTTT. Translation: CAWSVLGTLENTEAFF.

This clone appeared a few times. Other nucleotide sequences from this sample produce the same CDR3. The chain joins TRBV29-1 to TRBJ2-6; perhaps TRBD1 as D (6 bases). The CDR3 covers 13 residues. CDR1 and CDR2 (germline): SQVTM, ANQGSEA. V lost 6 bases to trimming and J lost 1 base, with 7 bases between them. The CDR3: CSVQGSGANVLTF. DNA for the CDR3: TGCAGCGTACAGGGTTCTGGGGCCAACGTCCTGACTTTC.

The V and J genes are TRBV10-2 and TRBJ2-7; tentatively, D is TRBD1 or TRBD2 (5 bases each). Germline assignment: CDR1 WSHSY and CDR2 SAAADI. Trimming left V 6 bases short and J 4 bases short, with 10 bases between. The CDR3 is 12 residues long. In DNA form, the CDR3 reads TGCGCCAGCAGGGGGACCTCTTACGAGCAGTACTTC. It specifies CASRGTSYEQYF.

The rearrangement links TRBV18 to TRBJ2-7; TRBD1 agrees at 7 bases. The germline V gene encodes CDR1 KGHSH and CDR2 LQKENI. Germline trimming cut 3 bases from V and 7 bases from J; bases unmatched to any gene: 3. This CDR3 contains 12 residues. The CDR3 region is CASSPTGVEQYF. CDR3 in DNA: TGTGCCAGCTCACCCACAGGGGTTGAGCAGTACTTC.

The chain is built from TRBV29-1 and TRBJ1-2; D perhaps matches TRBD1 (5 bases). Germline CDR1 and CDR2: SQVTM and ANQGSEA. This CDR3 region has 12 residues. V lost 7 bases to trimming and J lost 4 bases, with 13 bases between them. This CDR3 is CSAGSLTYGYTF. The CDR3 region has the DNA TGCAGCGCAGGGTCCCTCACCTATGGCTACACCTTC.

This clone has more than one count but fewer than ten. The chain couples TRBV4-3 to TRBJ1-2, with D possibly TRBD1 on 5 matching bases. The CDR3 has 15 amino acids. V was cut by 0 bases and J by 4 bases, with 12 bases left in between. CDR1 LGHNA and CDR2 YSLEER come from the germline V gene. CDR3 bases: TGCGCCAGCAGCCAAGACTGGGGCGGGGGCTATGGCTACACCTTC. Translating gives CASSQDWGGGYGYTF.

The chain couples TRBV19 to TRBJ1-6, with 7 bases aligning to TRBD1. This CDR3 comprises 17 residues. CDR1 and CDR2 from the germline V gene are LNHDA and SQIVND (reference sequence). V lost 6 bases to trimming and J lost 7 bases; unmatched junction nucleotides: 15. The CDR3 loop is CASRIRTGFLENSPLHF. Here the CDR3 DNA reads TGTGCCAGTAGAATCCGGACAGGCTTTTTGGAGAATTCACCCCTCCACTTT.

As regards this clone: The same CDR3 is also encoded by other DNA sequences in this sample. The chain has TRBV6-6 and TRBJ1-1; unclear D gene. CDR3 size: 13 residues. V lost 7 bases to trimming and J lost 5 bases, with 14 bases between them. Germline V gene sequence: CDR1 MNHNY, CDR2 SVGAGI (reference sequence). The CDR3 nucleotides are TGTGCCAGCAATCTTCCTGGTGGGACTGAAGCTTTCTTT. Residues: CASNLPGGTEAFF.

This chain links TRBV9 with TRBJ1-2, with 7 bases identical to TRBD1. V lost 3 bases and J lost 7; bases outside the gene matches: 9. This CDR3 is 14 amino acids long. Per germline, CDR1 SGDLS and CDR2 YYNGEE. The CDR3 reads CASSAMTGIGGYTF. The DNA for the CDR3 is TGTGCCAGCAGCGCTATGACAGGGATCGGTGGCTACACCTTC.

CDR3 bases: TGTGCCAGCAGCCAAGATTTGGGTTCACCCCTCCACTTT. Its translation: CASSQDLGSPLHF. The rearrangement joins TRBV14 to TRBJ1-6, with no clear D. The CDR3 extends over 13 amino acids. The germline V gene has CDR1 SGHDN and CDR2 FVKESK. V shed 0 bases and J shed 9 bases, with 6 bases lying between them. Combining the CDR3 with reference TRBV14 and TRBJ1-6 gives the whole variable domain EAGVTQFPSHSVIEKGQTVTLRCDPISGHDNLYWYRRVMGKEIKFLLHFVKESKQDESGMPNNRFLAERTGGTYSTLKVQPAELEDSGVYFCASSQDLGSPLHFGNGTRLTVT.

J is TRBJ2-5 and V is TRBV29-1; the match to TRBD1 covers 7 bases. This CDR3 spans 13 amino acids. CDR1 is SQVTM, CDR2 ANQGSEA, per germline. V was pared by 6 bases and J by 5 bases, with 9 bases of the junction left unmatched. The CDR3 spells CSVQTGPGETQYF. Written as DNA, the CDR3 is TGCAGCGTGCAGACAGGGCCCGGGGAGACCCAGTACTTC.

This chain connects TRBV6-5 to TRBJ2-1; possible D gene TRBD2, 5 bases. This CDR3 is 14 amino acids long. Per germline, CDR1 MNHEY and CDR2 SVGAGI. The V gene lost 5 bases and the J gene lost 1 base, with 9 bases spanning the gap. The CDR3 loop is CASSAGGSYNEQFF. CDR3 bases: TGTGCCAGCAGTGCCGGAGGATCCTACAATGAGCAGTTCTTC.

This chain connects TRBV30 to TRBJ2-6, with TRBD1 matching 7 bases. In germline, CDR1 is GTSNPN, CDR2 SVGIG (reference sequence). V lost 0 bases to trimming and J lost 2 bases; unmatched junction nucleotides: 13. There are 19 residues in the CDR3. The CDR3: CAWSVPVYRGKPGANVLTF. The DNA of the CDR3 is TGTGCCTGGAGTGTACCGGTTTACAGGGGAAAGCCTGGGGCCAACGTCCTGACTTTC.

This chain uses TRBV29-1 with TRBJ1-1; D is undetermined. Between the trimmed V and J ends, which lost 7 bases and 5 bases, there was a span of 14 bases. The CDR3 totals 12 residues. In germline, CDR1 is SQVTM, CDR2 ANQGSEA. CDR3 bases: TGCAGCGCCTTAGGTGGGGTTACTGAAGCTTTCTTT. Protein sequence: CSALGGVTEAFF.